These 23 T cell receptor beta chains originate from one sample sequenced in a study of beta chain features in type 1 diabetes. Every bit of the isolated RNA underwent reverse transcription, so sequencing read expressed TCRB transcripts. The repertoire was sequenced with immunoSEQ multiplex PCR; TCRdb's copy has only in-frame clones and lacks some. The sample lists some 250,000 clones, about 30% seen once, with under 5% in the top ten. What was sequenced was central memory CD4+ T cells from blood. All receptors derive from a man aged 25 to 40 in good health.

The V and J genes are TRBV2 and TRBJ1-1; D not certain. Germline V CDR1 and CDR2: SNHLY, FYNNEI. V was clipped by 4 bases and J by 1 base, with 1 base between them. The CDR3 has 11 residues. In DNA form, the CDR3 reads TGTGCCAGCAGTGCGAACACTGAAGCTTTCTTT. Residues: CASSANTEAFF.

The genes are TRBV7-9 and TRBJ2-5, with no clear D. Looked up from germline, CDR1 is SEHNR and CDR2 is FQNEAQ (reference sequence). CDR3 length: 12 amino acids. V dropped 0 bases and J dropped 3 bases, with 2 bases sitting between them. The CDR3 is CASSLAKETQYF. The CDR3 DNA reads TGTGCCAGCAGCTTAGCTAAAGAGACCCAGTACTTC.

This chain connects TRBV5-1 to TRBJ2-5, with D possibly matching TRBD2 (5 bases). V lost 2 bases to trimming and J lost 1 base, with 9 bases between them. From germline, CDR1 is SGHRS and CDR2 YFSETQ. The CDR3 runs 14 residues. This CDR3 is CASSFEGFQETQYF. The CDR3 nucleotides read TGCGCCAGCAGCTTCGAGGGCTTCCAAGAGACCCAGTACTTC.

This clone showed up just a few times. V gene TRBV15 combines with J gene TRBJ2-5, with unresolved D. CDR1 and CDR2 (germline): LNHNV, YYDKDF (reference sequence). The CDR3 extends over 15 amino acids. The V end was cut by 1 base, the J end by 4 bases, with 13 bases between. The CDR3 DNA reads TGTGCCACCAGCAGAGGGGCTGGCTACCTAGAGACCCAGTACTTC. Residues: CATSRGAGYLETQYF.

The chain combines TRBV27 with TRBJ2-3; 10 bases align to TRBD2. The germline V gene encodes CDR1 MNHEY and CDR2 SMNVEV (reference sequence). This CDR3 spans 16 amino acids. V was clipped by 7 bases and J by 5 bases; unmatched bases: 12. The CDR3 protein is CASNPQGLAGEDTQYF. The CDR3 DNA sequence: TGTGCCAGCAACCCTCAGGGGCTAGCGGGAGAAGATACGCAGTATTTT.

This clone was recorded a few times. The V call is TRBV7-2, the J call TRBJ2-5; 11 bases line up with TRBD1. Germline V gives CDR1 SGHTA, CDR2 FQGNSA. The CDR3 loop spans 14 amino acids. Losses at the gene ends were 5 bases for V and 5 bases for J; bases not matched to a gene: 4. The CDR3 region is CASSRTGGGETQYF. The CDR3 nucleotides read TGTGCCAGCAGCCGGACAGGGGGCGGGGAGACCCAGTACTTC.

This clone was counted only a few times. The gene calls are TRBV4-3 and TRBJ2-1; either TRBD1 or TRBD2 may fit D (5 bases each). This CDR3 has 16 amino acids. With 5 bases removed from V and 5 bases from J, the gap between germline ends came to 19 bases. The germline V gene has CDR1 LGHNA and CDR2 YSLEER. This CDR3 reads CASSWTLGMRDNEQFF. The CDR3 DNA follows: TGCGCCAGCAGCTGGACACTAGGGATGAGAGACAATGAGCAGTTCTTC.

This clone has more than one count but fewer than ten. The chain combines TRBV5-1 with TRBJ2-1, with 7 bases fitting TRBD2. Germline trimming cut 4 bases from V and 5 bases from J; bases unmatched to any gene: 9. Germline V gene data show CDR1 as SGHRS and CDR2 as YFSETQ. The CDR3 extends over 15 amino acids. The CDR3 DNA reads TGCGCCAGCAGCCCCGGAGGGAGCGGGGACAATGAGCAGTTCTTC. The encoded protein is CASSPGGSGDNEQFF.

The table lists this clone with a few counts. The chain has TRBV29-1 and TRBJ1-1; D possibly corresponds to TRBD1 (6 bases). CDR3 length: 12 amino acids. CDR1 and CDR2 from the germline V gene are SQVTM and ANQGSEA. The V and J ends lost 7 bases and 5 bases respectively, with 14 bases between them. CDR3 nucleotide sequence: TGCAGCGCCAGGGGAGGGGTAACTGAAGCTTTCTTT. The encoded protein is CSARGGVTEAFF.

The V gene is TRBV15, the J gene TRBJ1-5; no clear D gene. This CDR3 is built from 16 residues. The germline V and J ends were trimmed by 6 bases and 2 bases, with 17 bases remaining between them. Germline V CDR1 and CDR2: LNHNV, YYDKDF (reference sequence). The CDR3 sequence: CATRLKNRAGNQPQHF. DNA for the CDR3: TGTGCCACCAGACTCAAAAACCGGGCGGGCAATCAGCCCCAGCATTTT.

The rearrangement links TRBV18 to TRBJ1-1, with 7 positions matching TRBD1. This CDR3 spans 14 amino acids. J was trimmed by 4 bases and V by 0 bases; bases with no gene match: 2. In germline, CDR1 is KGHSH, CDR2 LQKENI. In DNA form, the CDR3 reads TGTGCCAGCTCACCACCGACAGGGAGCACTGAAGCTTTCTTT. This translates into CASSPPTGSTEAFF.

CDR3 loop: CASEGVAQNNEQFF. DNA of the CDR3: TGTGCCAGCGAGGGAGTGGCCCAAAACAATGAGCAGTTCTTC. This chain connects TRBV11-2 to TRBJ2-1; tentative D call: TRBD2 (5 bases). CDR1 is SGHAT and CDR2 is FQNNGV in the germline V gene. There are 14 residues in the CDR3. The V end lost 8 bases, the J end lost 5 bases, and 16 bases lay between the germline ends.

This clone was counted many times. The chain joins TRBV9 to TRBJ2-7; D gene ambiguous. The V and J ends lost 0 bases and 4 bases respectively, with 11 bases between them. Germline V gene lookup returns CDR1 SGDLS and CDR2 YYNGEE. There are 14 residues in the CDR3. CDR3 in amino acids: CASSVEVGIYEQYF. CDR3 coding DNA: TGTGCCAGCAGCGTAGAGGTTGGAATTTACGAGCAGTACTTC. Variable domain in full (rest from reference TRBV9 and TRBJ2-7): DSGVTQTPKHLITATGQRVTLRCSPRSGDLSVYWYQQSLDQGLQFLIQYYNGEERAKGNILERFSAQQFPDLHSELNLSSLELGDSALYFCASSVEVGIYEQYFGPGTRLTVT.

The sample holds many counts of this clone. The chain joins TRBV5-4 to TRBJ1-2; D gene unclear. Looked up from germline, CDR1 is SGHNT and CDR2 is YYREEE (reference sequence). V lost 0 bases, J lost 4 bases, and 4 bases lay in between. This CDR3 contains 12 residues. CDR3: CASSLEGYGYTF. Written as DNA, the CDR3 is TGTGCCAGCAGCTTGGAGGGCTATGGCTACACCTTC. Full variable domain (outside the CDR3, taken from reference TRBV5-4 and TRBJ1-2): ETGVTQSPTHLIKTRGQQVTLRCSSQSGHNTVSWYQQALGQGPQFIFQYYREEENGRGNFPPRFSGLQFPNYSSELNVNALELDDSALYLCASSLEGYGYTFGSGTRLTVV.

This clone was counted between two and nine times. This chain joins TRBV6-1 and TRBJ1-5; no reliable D call. CDR1 is MNHNS and CDR2 is SASEGT in the germline V gene. This CDR3 comprises 12 residues. Trimming removed 8 bases from V and 12 bases from J, with 17 bases in between. The CDR3 is CASRLEVGFQHF. The CDR3 nucleotides read TGTGCCAGCCGGTTAGAGGTGGGTTTCCAGCATTTT.

The chain recombines TRBV7-2 with TRBJ2-1, with D hard to call. The CDR3 is 13 residues long. Germline lookup yields CDR1 SGHTA and CDR2 FQGNSA. The V gene lost 6 bases and the J gene lost 0 bases, with 6 bases spanning the gap. The CDR3 nucleotides are TGTGCCAGCAGGACGGACTCCTACAATGAGCAGTTCTTC. Translation gives CASRTDSYNEQFF.

This clone was observed a few times. Other DNA sequences in this sample translate to the same CDR3. The V call is TRBV5-6, the J call TRBJ1-1, with D unclear. The V end lost 3 bases, the J end lost 2 bases, and 5 bases lay between the germline ends. This CDR3 is 12 amino acids long. Looked up from germline, CDR1 is SGHDT and CDR2 is YYEEEE. CDR3 sequence reads: CASSWGNTEAFF. CDR3 sequence (DNA): TGTGCCAGCAGCTGGGGTAACACTGAAGCTTTCTTT.

This clone has more than one count but fewer than ten. The chain combines TRBV5-4 with TRBJ2-2; tentatively, D is TRBD1 (6 bases). V was trimmed by 2 bases and J by 3 bases, leaving 11 bases between them. Germline CDR1 is SGHNT and CDR2 is YYREEE (reference sequence). The CDR3 is 15 residues long. DNA for the CDR3: TGTGCCAGCAGCTTACAGGGTGGGGACACCGGGGAGCTGTTTTTT. The encoded protein is CASSLQGGDTGELFF.

The gene calls are TRBV6-6 and TRBJ1-5; TRBD1 agrees at 7 bases. Germline V CDR1 and CDR2: MNHNY, SVGAGI (reference sequence). Unmatched junction bases numbered 5, after V lost 0 bases and J lost 6 bases. This CDR3 comprises 15 residues. This CDR3 is CASSYSTGSGQPQHF. The CDR3 bases are TGTGCCAGCAGTTACTCGACAGGGTCTGGTCAGCCCCAGCATTTT.

V usage is TRBV4-3 and J usage is TRBJ2-5, with 8 bases that match TRBD1. V shed 0 bases, J shed 7 bases, and the junction held 10 bases outside the gene matches. From germline, CDR1 is LGHNA and CDR2 YSLEER. The CDR3 spans 16 residues. The CDR3 DNA follows: TGCGCCAGCAGCCAAGATTTAGTCGACAGGGGAGGGACCCAGTACTTC. As protein: CASSQDLVDRGGTQYF.

This clone was picked up a small number of times. Other DNA sequences from this sample encode an identical CDR3 as well. The chain links TRBV28 to TRBJ2-3; no reliable D call. Germline values: CDR1 MDHEN, CDR2 SYDVKM. V was clipped by 4 bases and J by 1 base, with 6 bases between them. The CDR3 runs to 13 residues. CDR3 region: CASSSGGTDTQYF. The CDR3 DNA reads as TGTGCCAGCAGTTCCGGTGGCACAGATACGCAGTATTTT. Complete variable domain (other parts from reference TRBV28 and TRBJ2-3): DVKVTQSSRYLVKRTGEKVFLECVQDMDHENMFWYRQDPGLGLRLIYFSYDVKMKEKGDIPEGYSVSREKKERFSLILESASTNQTSMYLCASSSGGTDTQYFGPGTRLTVL.

This clone came up many times. This chain joins TRBV6-6 and TRBJ1-5, with D possibly TRBD1 on 6 matching bases. Germline V gives CDR1 MNHNY, CDR2 SVGAGI (reference sequence). Trimming took 6 bases from V and 1 from J, leaving 13 bases between them. The length of the CDR3 is 15 residues. Here the CDR3 reads CASSKTGTSNQPQHF. In DNA form, the CDR3 reads TGTGCCAGCAGCAAAACAGGGACGAGCAATCAGCCCCAGCATTTT.

Comments on this clone: This CDR3 is also generated by other DNA sequences in the sample. J is TRBJ1-2 and V is TRBV11-2; D uncertain. The CDR3 contains 11 residues. CDR1 and CDR2 from the germline V gene are SGHAT and FQNNGV. Between the trimmed V and J ends, which lost 5 bases and 8 bases, there was a span of 9 bases. The CDR3 DNA reads as TGTGCCAGCAGCCCGCGTGGAGGCTACACCTTC. Its translation: CASSPRGGYTF.